This T cell receptor (beta chain) is drawn from a study of shared clonotypes between healthy human individuals (dated by TCRdb to 2020 to 2021). Background on the whole study: A few men and two women, aged 18 to 49 years, made up the cohort. To estimate repertoire size and how much clonotypes are shared between individuals, the study performed deep sequencing of blood TCR repertoires from about five healthy adults. Between about 0.8 and 9 billion PBMCs per donor were obtained by leukapheresis. Per donor, three plates each were used for CD4 naive and CD4 memory, two for CD8 naive, and one for CD8 memory. Different laboratories and diverse techniques were used to prepare libraries and sequence TCR repertoires, to increase sequencing depth and limit assay-specific biases.

Using the deep immunoSEQ assay, multiplex PCR amplified TCR CDR3 regions from genomic DNA. Genomic DNA extracted from each cell subset was distributed evenly over all wells of several immunoSEQ 96-well plates, and each plate served as one replicate. For sorted subsets, roughly 190 ng of genomic DNA, equivalent to 25,000 to 35,000 T cell genomes, went into each replicate PCR. Purified libraries were quantified with a Qubit 3.0 fluorometer, sized on a Bioanalyzer 2100, and re-quantified with the KAPA Library Quantification kit. Every immunoSEQ 96-well plate was sequenced on a dedicated single-read 150-cycle Illumina NextSeq 550 flow cell. The study's own analysis went as follows. Because the immunoSEQ output held only junctional sequences and lacked quality scores, the filtering could not match the filtering applied to full-length reads. Sequences were annotated with PyIR, a Python wrapper for IgBLAST v1.9, using IMGT germline references to assign V/J genes and CDR3. Reads with weak V/J assignments (E-value above 1e-6), missing CDR3, stop codons, out-of-frame junctions, or ambiguous translated residues were removed. V3J clonotypes were defined as sequences sharing the same inferred V gene, J gene, and CDR3 amino acid sequence. To compute the percentage overlap between repertoires, the number of shared unique clonotypes was divided by the size of the smaller repertoire. Richness of each repertoire was evaluated using RTK rarefaction, the Chao1 estimator, and Recon v2.1 estimates of unobserved clonotypes. For all TCRbeta clonotypes obtained by the gDNA method from several donors, generation probabilities were computed with OLGA. Sourced from immuneACCESS, this table was stored by TCRdb with only in-frame sequences that have V and J called. A share of the clones is absent; for the studies checked, an unresolved V gene accounts for under half, and the remainder has no known explanation. That table gives V, J and clone size, and the DNA gave D and trimming. This sample holds about 2 million clones; about 95% were observed only once. The ten largest account for approximately 1% of the sample.

For the CD8 naive samples, CD45RO-negative cells were positively selected for CCR7, yielding a CD45RA+CCR7+ population from which TemRA cells were excluded. Donors were healthy HIV-negative adults with no recently reported acute infections or vaccinations. Every donor was a Caucasian adult living in Nashville, Tennessee, USA. After blood collection by leukapheresis, PBMCs were isolated using Ficoll-Histopaque density gradient centrifugation and then cryopreserved in the vapor phase of liquid nitrogen. Analytical flow cytometry was used to check the purity and quantity of every magnetically sorted T cell population. Genomic DNA was isolated from each sorted fraction and quantified by UV absorbance on a Nanodrop 2000c. Compared with germline, V lacks 2 bases and J lacks 4 bases; bases without a gene match: 7. CDR1 and CDR2 were assigned from the germline V gene as SGHDT and YYEEEE. The CDR3 runs 15 residues from the cysteine to the phenylalanine. Here the CDR3 DNA is all that survives: 45 bases in frame from base 1.

Regarding this clone: Its target antigen remains unknown. One base away there is no much larger clone; base qualities are not given.

General conclusions and limits of the study: Sampling was restricted to blood, and TCR repertoires in tissues likely differ from the TCR repertoires found in blood. Compared with non-shared clonotypes, clonotypes shared by all four sorted-subset donors had higher generation probabilities. Pairwise subsampling led to the expectation that sequencing depth would affect the degree of clonotype sharing among donors. Rarefaction of sorted-subset datasets indicated incomplete sequencing despite the large sequencing depth. The genetic and exposure-history diversity represented was limited by the small number of donors. Across a handful of donors, about 5% of naive CD4, approximately 3.5% of naive CD8, roughly 2.2% of memory CD4, and about 0.44% of memory CD8 clonotypes were shared. Naive subsets generally had larger estimated clonotype richness than memory subsets.

The sample was naive CD8+ T cells sorted from blood. The intended sense of this specimen's cell subset or site label: CD45RA+CCR7+. The receptor comes from a man aged 18 to 35 in good health. The chain joins TRBV5-6 to TRBJ2-5; 8 bases in the junction line up with TRBD1. The base sequence is TGTGCCAGCAGCTTCCGGACAGGGTGGGGAGAGACCCAGTACTTC. This sequence encodes CASSFRTGWGETQYF.